The 18 T cell receptor beta chains listed next were all sequenced from one sample in a study of blood T cell repertoires in COVID-19. The protocol was immunoSEQ multiplex PCR, while the TCRdb copy is restricted to in-frame clones and leaves out a portion. The repertoire holds about 160,000 clones, with over 75% as singletons. The specimen was PBMCs or T cells enriched from blood (not recorded which). All receptors come from a woman aged 50 to 60 who had recovered from COVID-19.

This clone turned up a few times. V and J are TRBV5-1 and TRBJ1-2; D not certain. The CDR3 length is 14 residues. V lost 0 bases and J lost 4, with 10 bases in between. Germline CDR1 is SGHRS and CDR2 is YFSETQ. This chain's CDR3 is CASSLDRFVYGYTF. The CDR3 region has the DNA TGCGCCAGCAGCTTGGACAGATTTGTCTATGGCTACACCTTC.

The V gene is TRBV19, the J gene TRBJ1-5; 8 nucleotides match TRBD1. This CDR3 region has 16 residues. Looked up from germline, CDR1 is LNHDA and CDR2 is SQIVND (reference sequence). The V and J ends lost 5 bases and 3 bases, in that order; junction bases with no gene match: 9. CDR3 loop: CASSSSGQGSNQPQHF. The DNA of the CDR3 is TGTGCCAGTAGTTCCTCCGGACAGGGTTCCAATCAGCCCCAGCATTTT.

The rearrangement joins TRBV6-2 or TRBV6-3 to TRBJ1-5; D may be TRBD1 (5 bases). The germline V and J ends were trimmed by 2 bases and 4 bases, with 12 bases remaining between them. This CDR3 comprises 15 residues. Per the germline V gene, CDR1 is MNHEY and CDR2 is SVGEGT. Here the CDR3 reads CASSYSGGGNQPQHF. CDR3 sequence (DNA): TGTGCCAGCAGTTACAGCGGGGGTGGAAATCAGCCCCAGCATTTT.

The count of this clone is one. This chain connects TRBV27 to TRBJ1-2; TRBD1 is a possible D gene (5 bases). Germline CDR1 and CDR2: MNHEY and SMNVEV (reference sequence). Trimming removed 2 bases from V and 4 bases from J, with 11 bases in between. This CDR3 is 14 amino acids long. As DNA, the CDR3 is TGTGCCAGCAGTTTACGGGAGGGACCCTATGGCTACACCTTC. Translation: CASSLREGPYGYTF.

The rearrangement joins TRBV1 to TRBJ2-7; TRBD2, the table's D call, was not compared with the DNA. TRBV1 represents a pseudogene. There are 15 residues in the CDR3. The CDR3 protein is CTSSAPGLAAYEQYF. CDR3 in DNA: TGCACCAGCAGCGCCCCGGGACTAGCGGCCTACGAGCAGTACTTC.

The chain links TRBV3-1 (or the pseudogene TRBV3-2) to TRBJ1-5; no clear D. V gave up 4 bases and J gave up 6 bases, with 7 bases separating them. Per germline, CDR1 LGHDT and CDR2 YNNKEL (reference sequence). The CDR3 contains 12 residues. The CDR3 sequence: CASSLAGQPQHF. CDR3 nucleotide sequence: TGTGCCAGCAGCCTCGCGGGTCAGCCCCAGCATTTT.

The rearrangement links TRBV30 to TRBJ1-5; D unclear. CDR1 and CDR2 from the germline V gene are GTSNPN and SVGIG (reference sequence). Between the trimmed V and J ends, which lost 4 bases and 0 bases, there was a span of 7 bases. The CDR3 contains 13 residues. DNA of the CDR3: TGTGCCTGGAACAGAAATAGCAATCAGCCCCAGCATTTT. This gives the protein CAWNRNSNQPQHF.

V gene TRBV30 combines with J gene TRBJ2-2, with 9 bases aligning to TRBD1. The V segment lost 1 base and the J segment 4 bases; nucleotides outside the gene matches: 7. The CDR3 runs to 16 residues. Looked up from germline, CDR1 is GTSNPN and CDR2 is SVGIG (reference sequence). CDR3 DNA sequence: TGTGCCTGGAGTGGGGGGGACAGGGAATTCACCGGGGAGCTGTTTTTT. This gives the protein CAWSGGDREFTGELFF. The full variable domain, in which reference TRBV30 and TRBJ2-2 provide the parts outside the CDR3, is SQTIHQWPATLVQPVGSPLSLECTVEGTSNPNLYWYRQAAGRGLQLLFYSVGIGQISSEVPQNLSASRPQDRQFILSSKKLLLSDSGFYLCAWSGGDREFTGELFFGEGSRLTVL.

The chain couples TRBV25-1 to TRBJ1-1, with D perhaps matching TRBD1 (5 bases). V was pared by 1 base and J by 5 bases, with 23 bases between. This CDR3 is 18 amino acids long. Germline-derived CDR1 and CDR2 are MGHDK and SYGVNS. CDR3 in amino acids: CASSEFRWSRAMRTEAFF. For the CDR3, the DNA is TGTGCCAGCAGTGAATTCCGGTGGAGCAGGGCCATGAGAACTGAAGCTTTCTTT.

This clone was counted only a few times. V gene TRBV7-9 combines with J gene TRBJ1-1, with D maybe TRBD1 (6 bases). The V end was cut by 5 bases, the J end by 8 bases, with 9 bases between. This CDR3 region has 11 residues. The germline CDR1 and CDR2 sequences are SEHNR and FQNEAQ (reference sequence). CDR3 DNA sequence: TGTGCCAGCAGCCAGGGGTGGGAAGCTTTCTTT. Its protein product is CASSQGWEAFF.

The rearrangement links TRBV11-3 to TRBJ2-3; 8 bases line up with TRBD2. Germline V gene sequence: CDR1 SGHNT, CDR2 YENEEA. Trimming cost V 6 bases and J 15 bases; bases outside gene matches: 14. This CDR3 region has 13 residues. The CDR3 nucleotides are TGTGCCAGCAGAACCGGGGGGGCAGGGGACCTATATTTT. Translation gives CASRTGGAGDLYF.

CDR3 region: CASSSQGVTEAFF. CDR3 coding DNA: TGTGCCAGCAGTTCCCAGGGGGTCACTGAAGCTTTCTTT. J is TRBJ1-1 and V is TRBV12-3 or TRBV12-4; 7 nucleotides align to TRBD1. CDR3 length: 13 amino acids. Unmatched junction bases numbered 3, after V lost 4 bases and J lost 4 bases.

The DNA of the CDR3 is TGCGCCAGCAGCACCAGGATCACGATTCGAATTGAAGCTTTCTTT. Encoded protein: CASSTRITIRIEAFF. V and J are TRBV4-1 and TRBJ1-1; D is ambiguous. V gave up 5 bases and J gave up 7 bases, with 20 bases separating them. The length of the CDR3 is 15 residues. In germline, CDR1 is MGHRA, CDR2 YSYEKL.

The gene calls are TRBV27 and TRBJ1-6; D is undetermined. CDR3 length: 15 residues. Germline CDR1 reads MNHEY; CDR2 reads SMNVEV (reference sequence). The germline V and J ends were trimmed by 3 bases and 8 bases, with 14 bases remaining between them. CDR3 DNA: TGTGCCAGCAGTTTTAGAGGGAGTGGTCATTCACCCCTCCACTTT. Translation: CASSFRGSGHSPLHF.

With respect to this clone: Distinct nucleotide sequences in the sample also encode this CDR3. This rearrangement joins TRBV2 to TRBJ2-7; the D gene is possibly TRBD1 (6 bases). This CDR3 is built from 15 residues. V was trimmed by 1 base and J by 1 base, leaving 11 bases between them. Looked up from germline, CDR1 is SNHLY and CDR2 is FYNNEI. The CDR3 nucleotides are TGTGCCAGCAGTGAAGGTGGGGGCAGGTCCTACGAGCAGTACTTC. Its translation is CASSEGGGRSYEQYF.

The chain joins TRBV19 to TRBJ2-3; a weak D match, TRBD2 (5 bases). In germline, CDR1 is LNHDA, CDR2 SQIVND (reference sequence). V lost 11 bases to trimming and J lost 5 bases, with 8 bases between them. This CDR3 has 10 residues. This chain's CDR3 is CASGRDTQYF. As DNA, the CDR3 is TGTGCCTCGGGAAGAGATACGCAGTATTTT.

The V call is TRBV7-2, the J call TRBJ1-6; 7 nucleotides agree with TRBD1. V gave up 5 bases and J gave up 5 bases; unmatched junction bases: 3. Per the germline V gene, CDR1 is SGHTA and CDR2 is FQGNSA. The CDR3 loop spans 14 amino acids. The CDR3 DNA sequence: TGTGCCAGCAGCGGGGACAGTCATAATTCACCCCTCCACTTT. Translation gives CASSGDSHNSPLHF.

The rearrangement joins TRBV12-5 to TRBJ2-2; 12 bases align to TRBD1. V shed 6 bases and J 3 bases; nucleotides not matched to a gene: 8. This CDR3 is 17 amino acids long. Germline V CDR1 and CDR2: LGHNT, FRNRAP. This CDR3 reads CASGAGQGAWDTGELFF. In nucleotides, the CDR3 is TGTGCTAGTGGAGCGGGACAGGGGGCTTGGGACACCGGGGAGCTGTTTTTT.